The 10 T cell receptor beta chains below were found in one sample sequenced in a study of T cells in Graves' hyperthyroidism and ophthalmopathy. Amplification of TCR beta CDR3 regions used RNA as the template. HTBI primers were the set used in a first-round RT-PCR of the TCR CDR3. TCRdb re-analysed the multiplex PCR reads in MiXCR, keeping a single row per CDR3 protein. The table has more than 450,000 distinct CDR3 sequences, approximately 14% seen once; the top ten hold over 11%. What was sequenced was blood. Receptors originate from a woman aged 40 to 49 with Graves' hyperthyroidism.

This clonotype was counted at least ten times. V and J are TRBV11-2 and TRBJ2-2; D may be TRBD1 (5 bases). The CDR3 covers 15 residues. In germline, CDR1 is SGHAT, CDR2 FQNNGV. The ends were cut back, 0 bases at V and 4 bases at J, with 9 bases in the middle. The CDR3 reads CASSLDPQGTGELFF. The CDR3 bases are TGTGCCAGCAGCTTAGATCCGCAGGGCACCGGGGAGCTGTTTTTT.

This clonotype was found many times. The chain joins TRBV12-3 or TRBV12-4 to TRBJ2-7, with TRBD2 matching over 10 bases. The CDR3 is made up of 15 amino acids. J lost 0 bases, V lost 7 bases, and 6 bases had no gene match. The CDR3, as DNA: TGTGCCAGCACCCTATCTAGCGGGAGCTCCTACGAGCAGTACTTC. Translated, it gives CASTLSSGSSYEQYF.

J is TRBJ2-1 and V is TRBV5-1; 10 nucleotides match TRBD2. With 4 bases clipped from V and 2 bases from J, the junction kept 6 bases outside the gene matches. The CDR3 consists of 16 residues. Germline V gene data show CDR1 as SGHRS and CDR2 as YFSETQ. Here the CDR3 DNA reads TGCGCCAGCAGCCCAGCTAGCGGGGGAACCTACAATGAGCAGTTCTTC. This sequence encodes CASSPASGGTYNEQFF.

This clonotype has a handful of counts. In nucleotides, the CDR3 is TGCGCCAGCGAGGGACAGGGGGCAGGAGGGGCCAACGTCCTGACTTTC. Its protein product is CASEGQGAGGANVLTF. The chain combines TRBV5-1 with TRBJ2-6; 12 bases agree with TRBD1. V lost 7 bases and J lost 4; bases outside the gene matches: 6. Germline V gene lookup returns CDR1 SGHRS and CDR2 YFSETQ. There are 16 residues in the CDR3.

In its sample, this clonotype was seen many times. The chain links TRBV24-1 to TRBJ2-3; D gene unclear. The CDR3 runs to 14 residues. Germline CDR1 is KGHDR and CDR2 is SFDVKD. V was shortened by 4 bases and J by 0 bases, with 7 bases between the two germline ends. The CDR3 spells CATSELSSTDTQYF. CDR3 sequence (DNA): TGTGCCACCAGTGAACTCTCTAGCACAGATACGCAGTATTTT.

This clonotype was observed at least ten times. This chain connects TRBV5-1 to TRBJ2-1; 14 positions agree with TRBD2. Germline values: CDR1 SGHRS, CDR2 YFSETQ. CDR3 length equals 17 residues. Trimming removed 2 bases from V and 7 bases from J; junction bases left unmatched: 8. Here the CDR3 DNA reads TGCGCCAGCAGCTTTCTGGGACTAGCGGGAGTGGGGAATGAGCAGTTCTTC. Its translation is CASSFLGLAGVGNEQFF. The variable domain in full, with the rest retrieved from reference TRBV5-1 and TRBJ2-1, is KAGVTQTPRYLIKTRGQQVTLSCSPISGHRSVSWYQQTPGQGLQFLFEYFSETQRNKGNFPGRFSGRQFSNSRSEMNVSTLELGDSALYLCASSFLGLAGVGNEQFFGPGTRLTVL.

This clonotype appeared many times. DNA for the CDR3: TGCAGTGCTAGAGATTCGGGGCTAGCGGGAGGGTACAATGAGCAGTTCTTC. It encodes CSARDSGLAGGYNEQFF. V gene TRBV20-1 combines with J gene TRBJ2-1, with 12 positions matching TRBD2. The germline gives CDR1 DFQATT, CDR2 SNEGSKA (reference sequence). Germline trimming cut 0 bases from V and 4 bases from J; bases unmatched to any gene: 7. There are 17 residues in the CDR3.

This clonotype has just a few counts. The chain employs TRBV5-1 and TRBJ2-3; 9 bases line up with TRBD2. Germline CDR1 SGHRS, CDR2 YFSETQ. The V gene end was trimmed by 4 bases and the J gene end by 0 bases; junction bases not matched to a gene: 6. The length of the CDR3 is 16 residues. The DNA of the CDR3 is TGCGCCAGCAGCCCAAGCGGGAGGACTAGCACAGATACGCAGTATTTT. Translation gives CASSPSGRTSTDTQYF. Complete variable domain (other parts from reference TRBV5-1 and TRBJ2-3): KAGVTQTPRYLIKTRGQQVTLSCSPISGHRSVSWYQQTPGQGLQFLFEYFSETQRNKGNFPGRFSGRQFSNSRSEMNVSTLELGDSALYLCASSPSGRTSTDTQYFGPGTRLTVL.

The rearrangement uses TRBV5-5 and TRBJ2-2; 8 positions match TRBD2. The trim removed 0 bases at V and 3 bases at J, leaving 4 bases unmatched. Germline CDR1 is SGHKS and CDR2 is YYEKEE (reference sequence). The CDR3 has 16 amino acids. The CDR3 DNA is TGTGCCAGCAGCTTGGTATTAGCGGGGTACACCGGGGAGCTGTTTTTT. Protein: CASSLVLAGYTGELFF. The variable domain in full, completed from reference TRBV5-5 and TRBJ2-2, reads DAGVTQSPTHLIKTRGQQVTLRCSPISGHKSVSWYQQVLGQGPQFIFQYYEKEERGRGNFPDRFSARQFPNYSSELNVNALLLGDSALYLCASSLVLAGYTGELFFGEGSRLTVL.

This chain joins TRBV6-1 and TRBJ2-3; D ambiguous. The CDR3 covers 14 residues. Per the germline V gene, CDR1 is MNHNS and CDR2 is SASEGT. V lost 2 bases and J lost 3, with 9 bases in between. This CDR3 reads CASSERSPTDTQYF. The CDR3 DNA reads TGTGCCAGCAGTGAACGGTCCCCTACAGATACGCAGTATTTT.